Following are 8 T cell receptor beta chains from one sample sequenced in a study of cytomegalovirus exposure and HLA in healthy donors. The PCR was carried out with 60 Vbeta primers and 13 Jbeta primers. Sequenced by immunoSEQ multiplex PCR; TCRdb stores in-frame clones only, minus some. Counted here are roughly 98,000 clones, approximately 80% occurring once; the ten biggest clones make up 3.4%. Sequences were obtained from PBMCs. The receptors originated from a man aged 40-50 years in good health and CMV-seronegative.

V gene TRBV7-9 combines with J gene TRBJ2-5; D might be TRBD1 (5 bases). CDR1 and CDR2 (germline): SEHNR, FQNEAQ (reference sequence). The V end lost 7 bases, the J end lost 1 base, and 13 bases lay between the germline ends. The CDR3 spans 14 residues. DNA for the CDR3: TGTGCCAGCATCAAACAGGAAATCCAAGAGACCCAGTACTTC. Its translation is CASIKQEIQETQYF.

The J gene is TRBJ2-1, the V gene TRBV11-2, with 10 bases aligning to TRBD2. The V and J ends lost 0 bases and 7 bases, in that order; junction bases with no gene match: 9. The CDR3 is 17 residues long. CDR1 and CDR2 (germline): SGHAT, FQNNGV. This CDR3 is CASSLDPSGSPRNEQFF. The CDR3 nucleotides are TGTGCCAGCAGCTTAGATCCTAGCGGGAGCCCCCGGAATGAGCAGTTCTTC.

The chain has TRBV6-6 and TRBJ2-5; D is possibly TRBD2 (6 bases). With 2 bases removed from V and 1 base from J, the gap between germline ends came to 14 bases. The CDR3 is made up of 16 amino acids. Looked up from germline, CDR1 is MNHNY and CDR2 is SVGAGI (reference sequence). The CDR3 region is CASSYGAGKGQETQYF. CDR3 bases: TGTGCCAGCAGTTACGGGGCGGGAAAGGGCCAAGAGACCCAGTACTTC.

There are a few counts of this clone. The V call is TRBV27, the J call TRBJ2-5; 7 bases map to TRBD2. V was clipped by 6 bases and J by 5 bases; unmatched bases: 6. CDR1 and CDR2 from the germline V gene are MNHEY and SMNVEV (reference sequence). The CDR3 runs to 13 residues. CDR3 bases: TGTGCCAGCAGGAAGCGGGAACGTGAGACCCAGTACTTC. Translating gives CASRKRERETQYF.

This chain links TRBV30 with TRBJ1-1; TRBD1 matches at 8 bases. CDR3 length equals 14 residues. From germline, CDR1 is GTSNPN and CDR2 SVGIG (reference sequence). V lost 0 bases to trimming and J lost 6 bases; unmatched junction nucleotides: 6. CDR3 sequence (DNA): TGTGCCTGGAGTGTAGACCAGGGGGCCTCTGAAGCTTTCTTT. It encodes CAWSVDQGASEAFF. Variable domain in full (rest from reference TRBV30 and TRBJ1-1): SQTIHQWPATLVQPVGSPLSLECTVEGTSNPNLYWYRQAAGRGLQLLFYSVGIGQISSEVPQNLSASRPQDRQFILSSKKLLLSDSGFYLCAWSVDQGASEAFFGQGTRLTVV.

This clone came up once. This chain joins TRBV27 and TRBJ2-3; D is perhaps TRBD2 (6 bases). V shed 2 bases and J shed 0 bases, with 12 bases lying between them. The germline V gene encodes CDR1 MNHEY and CDR2 SMNVEV (reference sequence). The length of the CDR3 is 16 residues. The DNA for the CDR3 is TGTGCCAGCAGTTTACCCCTAGCGCCTAGCACAGATACGCAGTATTTT. Residues: CASSLPLAPSTDTQYF.

The V and J genes are TRBV6-6 and TRBJ2-2; no clear D gene. Germline V CDR1 and CDR2: MNHNY, SVGAGI (reference sequence). The CDR3 has 13 amino acids. V gave up 8 bases and J gave up 1 base, with 8 bases separating them. The DNA for the CDR3 is TGTGCCAGCGCGTTACGGAACACCGGGGAGCTGTTTTTT. As protein: CASALRNTGELFF.

As regards this clone: One end of the junction varies from germline; a read error may be responsible. Other DNA sequences in this specimen translate into the identical CDR3. The chain recombines TRBV28 with TRBJ1-5; weak D call: TRBD1 (5 bases). Germline CDR1 reads MDHEN; CDR2 reads SYDVKM. The CDR3 is made up of 17 amino acids. As DNA, the CDR3 is TGTGCCAGCAGCAAAACACACGGGGGATTGCGCAATCAACCCCAGCATTTT. Amino acid sequence: CASSKTHGGLRNQPQHF.